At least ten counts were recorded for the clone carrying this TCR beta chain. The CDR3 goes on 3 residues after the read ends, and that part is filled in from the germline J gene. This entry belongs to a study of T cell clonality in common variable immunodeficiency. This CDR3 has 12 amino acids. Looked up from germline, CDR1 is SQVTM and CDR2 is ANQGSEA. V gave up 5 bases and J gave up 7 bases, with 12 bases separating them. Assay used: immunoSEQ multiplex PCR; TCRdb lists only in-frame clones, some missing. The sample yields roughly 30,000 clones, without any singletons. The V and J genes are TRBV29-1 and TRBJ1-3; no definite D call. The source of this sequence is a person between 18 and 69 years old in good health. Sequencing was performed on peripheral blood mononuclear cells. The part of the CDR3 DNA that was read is TGCAGCGTTTGGTCTGTCGGGAACACC. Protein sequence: CSVWSVGNT. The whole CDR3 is CSVWSVGNTIYF. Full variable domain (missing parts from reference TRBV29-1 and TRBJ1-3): SAVISQKPSRDICQRGTSLTIQCQVDSQVTMMFWYRQQPGQSLTLIATANQGSEATYESGFVIDKFPISRPNLTFSTLTVSNMSPEDSSIYLCSVWSVGNTIYFGEGSWLTVV.